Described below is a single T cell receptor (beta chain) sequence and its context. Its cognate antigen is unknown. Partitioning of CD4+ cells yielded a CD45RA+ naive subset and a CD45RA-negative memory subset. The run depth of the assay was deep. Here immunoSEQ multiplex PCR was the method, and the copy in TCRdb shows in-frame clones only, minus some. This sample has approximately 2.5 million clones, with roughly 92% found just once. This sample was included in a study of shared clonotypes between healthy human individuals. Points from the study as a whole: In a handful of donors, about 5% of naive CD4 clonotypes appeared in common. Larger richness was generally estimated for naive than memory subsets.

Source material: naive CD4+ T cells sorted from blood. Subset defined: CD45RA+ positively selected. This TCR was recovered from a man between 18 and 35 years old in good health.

CDR3 amino acids: CASSIGREGSNYGYTF. CDR3 sequence (DNA): TGCGCCAGCAGCATAGGCAGGGAGGGTTCTAACTATGGCTACACCTTC. The genes are TRBV5-1 and TRBJ1-2; D is perhaps TRBD1 (5 bases). Trimming pared 4 bases from V and 0 bases from J, leaving 16 bases between. The CDR3 consists of 16 residues. From germline, CDR1 is SGHRS and CDR2 YFSETQ. The whole variable domain, filled in from reference TRBV5-1 and TRBJ1-2, reads KAGVTQTPRYLIKTRGQQVTLSCSPISGHRSVSWYQQTPGQGLQFLFEYFSETQRNKGNFPGRFSGRQFSNSRSEMNVSTLELGDSALYLCASSIGREGSNYGYTFGSGTRLTVV.